These 10 T cell receptor beta chains came from one sample sequenced in a study of control samples from healthy donors and cancer patients (dated by TCRdb to about 2020). The method was the immunoSEQ multiplex PCR assay. TCRdb provides this immuneACCESS table in a form limited to in-frame rearrangements. Some clones are lacking; in checked studies, under half of them reflect an unresolved V gene, and why the rest are absent is not known. For this sample the table gives 150,000 to 200,000 clones, of which around 92% were detected only once. The leading ten clones occupy approximately 1.5% of the sample. The sequenced material came from blood. These receptors came from a woman aged 30 to 39 in good health.

The rearrangement joins TRBV14 to TRBJ2-1; 8 bases align to TRBD2. This CDR3 region has 15 residues. The germline gives CDR1 SGHDN, CDR2 FVKESK. The V gene end was trimmed by 1 base and the J gene end by 3 bases; junction bases not matched to a gene: 2. The CDR3: CASSQGGGNYNEQFF. The CDR3 DNA reads as TGTGCCAGCAGCCAAGGCGGGGGGAACTACAATGAGCAGTTCTTC.

J is TRBJ2-3 and V is TRBV10-3, with 9 bases that match TRBD2. V lost 2 bases to trimming and J lost 0 bases; unmatched junction nucleotides: 0. Per the germline V gene, CDR1 is ENHRY and CDR2 is SYGVKD. The CDR3 has 15 residues. CDR3 amino acids: CAISEGLASTDTQYF. CDR3 nucleotide sequence: TGTGCCATCAGTGAGGGACTAGCGAGCACAGATACGCAGTATTTT.

This rearrangement joins TRBV18 to TRBJ1-1; possibly TRBD1 for D (5 bases). In germline, CDR1 is KGHSH, CDR2 LQKENI. This CDR3 spans 15 amino acids. The V and J ends lost 3 bases and 4 bases respectively, with 15 bases between them. CDR3 DNA: TGTGCCAGCTCACCTTTCCAGGGAGAGGGCACTGAAGCTTTCTTT. Protein sequence: CASSPFQGEGTEAFF.

This chain links TRBV30 with TRBJ2-3; TRBD2 matches 13 bases. Germline V gene lookup returns CDR1 GTSNPN and CDR2 SVGIG (reference sequence). The ends lost 6 bases at V and 11 bases at J; junction bases unmatched: 8. This CDR3 contains 13 residues. The CDR3, as DNA: TGTGCCTGCCGACTAGCGGGAGGCCGGGAGCAGTATTTT. Translated, it gives CACRLAGGREQYF.

The chain recombines TRBV7-8 with TRBJ1-5, with D possibly matching TRBD1 (6 bases). Trimming removed 1 base at V and 4 bases at J, with 17 bases between. This CDR3 is built from 17 residues. CDR1 is SGHVS and CDR2 is FQNEAQ in the germline V gene. The CDR3 spells CASSLVPGANGNQPQHF. CDR3 coding DNA: TGTGCCAGCAGCTTAGTCCCAGGGGCTAATGGAAATCAGCCCCAGCATTTT.

V gene TRBV25-1 combines with J gene TRBJ2-5; D call uncertain. Germline CDR1 is MGHDK and CDR2 is SYGVNS. There are 13 residues in the CDR3. Between the trimmed V and J ends, which lost 5 bases and 2 bases, there was a span of 9 bases. This CDR3 is CASSIGRQETQYF. Here the CDR3 DNA reads TGTGCCAGCAGTATCGGGCGGCAAGAGACCCAGTACTTC.

This clone was counted once. The chain combines TRBV28 with TRBJ1-4; TRBD1 aligns across 8 bases. The ends lost 4 bases at V and 10 bases at J; junction bases unmatched: 8. Germline V gives CDR1 MDHEN, CDR2 SYDVKM. The CDR3 consists of 14 residues. The CDR3 nucleotides read TGTGCCAGCAGTTCCCAGACAGGGGCGCGAAAACTGTTTTTT. It translates to CASSSQTGARKLFF.

The J gene is TRBJ2-1, the V gene TRBV5-4; 11 bases agree with TRBD2. This CDR3 is built from 17 residues. Germline V gene lookup returns CDR1 SGHNT and CDR2 YYREEE (reference sequence). V dropped 0 bases and J dropped 5; count of bases not matched to a gene: 7. This CDR3 reads CASSLDTLAGGDNEQFF. The CDR3 coding sequence is TGTGCCAGCAGCTTGGATACTCTAGCGGGAGGCGACAATGAGCAGTTCTTC.

CDR3 DNA: TGTGCCAGCAGCCAAGAATTGGGTCTAGGACTAGCGGGGATCTACGAGCAGTACTTC. Residues: CASSQELGLGLAGIYEQYF. The chain has TRBV4-2 and TRBJ2-7, with 12 bases matching TRBD2. After removal of 0 bases from V and 3 bases from J, the junction contained 12 bases not matched to a gene. The CDR3 sequence is 19 residues long. Germline V lookup: CDR1 LGHNA, CDR2 YNFKEQ.

This clone has only one observation. The V and J genes are TRBV6-5 and TRBJ2-7; D is possibly TRBD1 or TRBD2 (5 bases each). Germline V gives CDR1 MNHEY, CDR2 SVGAGI. The V and J ends lost 6 bases and 0 bases respectively, with 12 bases between them. The CDR3 totals 14 residues. CDR3 nucleotides: TGTGCCAGCAGCCGGGACCCGAGCTCCTACGAGCAGTACTTC. This translates into CASSRDPSSYEQYF.